This TCR beta chain was identified in a study of T cell responses to AZD1222 COVID-19 vaccine (dated by TCRdb to the early 2020s). As for the study more broadly: A total of under 250 trial participants underwent TCR sequencing, of whom approximately 200 had received two doses of AZD1222 and approximately 25 had received two doses of the MenACWY control vaccine. Trial participants were enrolled by age into subgroups of 18-55, 56-69 and 70-plus years, and around 150, 28 and 57 TCR-sequenced participants, respectively, were included in these subgroups. The research as a whole found: Reportedly, almost half of the unique spike-specific TCRs recognized epitopes lying outside the regions that are mutated in the B.1.351 and B.1.1.7 variants. Because no day 14 peak-response samples were available, the repertoires could be characterized only after the peak T cell response. Vaccine-associated CD4 TCRs spanned the whole spike protein, with dominant responses in regions 160-218 and 743-854. A significant rise in spike-specific TCR breadth and depth was observed after two AZD1222 doses relative to day 0 and relative to MenACWY recipients. Conclusions about previously exposed vaccinees are limited, since just 5 to 7 AZD1222 recipients were seropositive for SARS-CoV-2 at baseline. Most participants were white British and females outnumbered males, and the authors suggested that clonal diversity may have been underestimated. In the small 56-69-year group, the increase in depth fell short of significance, most likely because of low power.

The CDR3 regions of human TCRbeta chains were subjected to immunosequencing. The original methods were these. Repertoire TCRs were checked for matches against a reference library of SARS-CoV-2-specific TCRs that had been generated using the MIRA antigen-specificity platform. Breadth was defined as the fraction of unique TCRs that were SARS-CoV-2-associated. Depth was defined as the fraction of total T cells that were SARS-CoV-2-associated. Each spike-specific TCR was assigned to its reactive spike region and to a CD4 or CD8 class using the MIRA data. Log10-transformed breadth and depth values were compared by one-way ANOVA with Sidak's multiple comparisons tests. Not all clones reach the TCRdb copy of this immuneACCESS table, which keeps in-frame sequences only. Checked studies attribute under half of the gap to unresolved V genes and leave the rest unexplained. V, J and clone size are those of that table, while D and trimming were read from the DNA. This sample has 130,000 or so clones in its table, and around 89% of those were observed once. The leading ten clones occupy around 10% of the sample.

The time point label of this sample denotes: baseline before first vaccination. This sample's treatment or condition label indicates: meningococcal conjugate vaccine given as trial control. Vaccinee samples came from UK trials COV001 and COV002, including a single-blind randomized controlled phase 2/3 trial of AZD1222 (ChAdOx1 nCoV-19) in healthy adults. For TCRbeta chain sequencing, PBMC samples were collected from trial participants at day 0 and at day 28 after the second dose. As regards this clone: The antigen this receptor binds is unknown. Nothing much larger sits one base from this clone, and base qualities are not available.

The input for sequencing was peripheral blood, taken on day 0 of MenACWY control vaccination. This clonotype was obtained from an adult in good health.

CDR3 loop: CASSLTGTSGSGTDTQYF. The sequenced DNA is TGCGCCAGCAGCTTAACCGGGACTAGCGGGAGTGGCACAGATACGCAGTATTTT. This sequence uses TRBV5-1 and TRBJ2-3; 14 central nucleotides agree with TRBD2. Here V drops 2 bases and J drops 1 base, and the junction holds 6 bases not matched to any gene. The CDR3 covers 18 residues, taking in both the cysteine and the phenylalanine. The only DNA kept is the CDR3, 54 bases in frame from the first base. Taken from the germline V gene, the CDR1 and CDR2 loops are SGHRS and YFSETQ.